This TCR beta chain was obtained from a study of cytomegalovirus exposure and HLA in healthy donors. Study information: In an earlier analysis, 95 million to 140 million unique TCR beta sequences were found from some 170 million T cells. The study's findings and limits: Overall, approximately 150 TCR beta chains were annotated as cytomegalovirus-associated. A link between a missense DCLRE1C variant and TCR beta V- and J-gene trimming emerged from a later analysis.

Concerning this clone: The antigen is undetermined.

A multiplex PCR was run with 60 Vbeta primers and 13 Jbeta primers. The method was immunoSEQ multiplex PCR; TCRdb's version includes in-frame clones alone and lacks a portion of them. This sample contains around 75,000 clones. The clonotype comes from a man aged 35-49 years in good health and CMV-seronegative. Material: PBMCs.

CDR3 protein: CASSFAPGQGAEGYTF. CDR3 bases: TGTGCCAGCAGCTTCGCTCCGGGACAGGGGGCGGAGGGCTACACCTTC. The chain uses TRBV5-4 and TRBJ1-2; 12 positions match TRBD1. Germline values: CDR1 SGHNT, CDR2 YYREEE (reference sequence). The length of the CDR3 is 16 residues. The J segment lost 8 bases and the V segment lost 2 bases, leaving 10 bases of the junction unmatched.